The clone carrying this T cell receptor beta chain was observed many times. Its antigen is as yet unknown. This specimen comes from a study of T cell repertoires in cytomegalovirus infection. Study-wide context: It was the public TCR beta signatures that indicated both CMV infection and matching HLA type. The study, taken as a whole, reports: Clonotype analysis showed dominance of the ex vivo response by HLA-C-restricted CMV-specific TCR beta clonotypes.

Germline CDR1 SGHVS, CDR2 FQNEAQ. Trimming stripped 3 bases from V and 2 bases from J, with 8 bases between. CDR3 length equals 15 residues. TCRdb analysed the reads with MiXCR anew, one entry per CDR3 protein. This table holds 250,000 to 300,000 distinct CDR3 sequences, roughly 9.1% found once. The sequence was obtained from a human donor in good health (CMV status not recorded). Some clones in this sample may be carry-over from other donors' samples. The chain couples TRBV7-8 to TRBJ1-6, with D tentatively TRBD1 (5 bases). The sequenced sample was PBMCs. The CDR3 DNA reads TGTGCCAGCAGCTTCGGGACTACCTATAATTCACCCCTCCACTTT. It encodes CASSFGTTYNSPLHF.